A single sample is the source of the 22 T cell receptor beta chains below, sequenced in a study of technical replicates of blood from a few donors (TCRdb year 2017). Library preparation used the immunoSEQ multiplex PCR assay. TCRdb obtained this table from immuneACCESS and retained in-frame rearrangements with V and J assigned. These tables miss some clones; where compared with another copy, unresolved V genes account for less than half of the shortfall, and the remainder is unexplained. The sample table contains approximately 75,000 clones; only one count was recorded for about 81% of them. The ten top clones hold around 3.9% of the sample. The specimen sequenced was PBMCs. These receptors all come from a human donor in good health. Some clones in this sample may be carry-over from other donors' samples.

The chain employs TRBV7-2 and TRBJ2-3; 7 nucleotides line up with TRBD2. Germline V gene data show CDR1 as SGHTA and CDR2 as FQGNSA. The CDR3 spans 17 residues. V gave up 5 bases and J gave up 0 bases; unmatched junction bases: 11. The CDR3 sequence: CASSPLISGTSTDTQYF. The CDR3 region has the DNA TGTGCCAGCAGCCCACTGATCAGCGGGACTAGCACAGATACGCAGTATTTT.

V usage is TRBV6-5 and J usage is TRBJ2-1, with 8 bases identical to TRBD2. Germline trimming cut 2 bases from V and 9 bases from J; bases unmatched to any gene: 3. This CDR3 is 13 amino acids long. Germline CDR1 reads MNHEY; CDR2 reads SVGAGI. The DNA for the CDR3 is TGTGCCAGCAGTTACACCAGCGGGAGTGAGCAGTTCTTC. It encodes CASSYTSGSEQFF.

V usage is TRBV27 and J usage is TRBJ2-5; TRBD2 aligns across 10 bases. Germline loops: CDR1 MNHEY, CDR2 SMNVEV (reference sequence). Trimming at V came to 6 bases and at J to 4 bases, leaving 14 bases not matched to a gene. CDR3 length: 17 amino acids. This CDR3 reads CASRPLAGEYLGETQYF. CDR3 DNA sequence: TGTGCCAGCAGACCCCTAGCGGGAGAATACCTGGGAGAGACCCAGTACTTC.

This clone was observed once. The chain couples TRBV7-9 to TRBJ2-7; D may be TRBD2 (6 bases). Deletions cut 5 bases from V and 1 base from J, with 12 bases between. Germline CDR1 and CDR2: SEHNR and FQNEAQ (reference sequence). This CDR3 spans 14 amino acids. The CDR3 is CASSHRDSSYEQYF. CDR3 in DNA: TGTGCCAGCAGCCACCGGGACTCTTCCTACGAGCAGTACTTC.

This clone turned up a few times. The rearrangement joins TRBV5-1 to TRBJ1-3; no clear D. V was pared by 4 bases and J by 3 bases, with 8 bases between. Germline lookup yields CDR1 SGHRS and CDR2 YFSETQ. The CDR3 sequence is 13 residues long. This chain's CDR3 is CASSVGDGNTIYF. CDR3 DNA sequence: TGCGCCAGCAGCGTGGGAGATGGAAACACCATATATTTT.

The CDR3, as DNA: TGCAGCGTAGAACCGGGACAGGGTTTTTGGGAAGAGACCCAGTACTTC. Translation: CSVEPGQGFWEETQYF. This chain uses TRBV29-1 with TRBJ2-5; 9 bases are shared with TRBD1. J lost 3 bases, V lost 6 bases, and 14 bases had no gene match. Germline CDR1 SQVTM, CDR2 ANQGSEA. The CDR3 runs to 16 residues.

This chain links TRBV6-1 with TRBJ1-6; a possible D gene is TRBD1 (6 bases). The CDR3 spans 18 residues. Trimming removed 2 bases from V and 14 bases from J, with 28 bases in between. From germline, CDR1 is MNHNS and CDR2 SASEGT. CDR3: CASSETLVAGGEIRTLHF. DNA of the CDR3: TGTGCCAGCAGTGAAACCCTCGTAGCTGGGGGCGAGATAAGAACCCTCCACTTT.

CDR3 in amino acids: CSARTGYEQYF. CDR3 coding DNA: TGCAGTGCGCGAACAGGTTACGAGCAGTACTTC. The rearrangement uses TRBV20-1 and TRBJ2-7, with TRBD1 as a possible D gene (5 bases). V lost 6 bases and J lost 4, with 10 bases in between. Germline assignment: CDR1 DFQATT and CDR2 SNEGSKA (reference sequence). The CDR3 runs 11 residues.

The rearrangement uses TRBV7-9 and TRBJ2-6; TRBD1 matches at 10 bases. The CDR3 sequence is 18 residues long. CDR1 and CDR2 (germline): SEHNR, FQNEAQ (reference sequence). V shed 3 bases and J 0 bases; nucleotides not matched to a gene: 5. CDR3 protein: CASSLGGQGGSGANVLTF. In nucleotides, the CDR3 is TGTGCCAGCAGCTTGGGTGGACAGGGGGGCTCTGGGGCCAACGTCCTGACTTTC.

The chain recombines TRBV2 with TRBJ2-5, with D possibly matching TRBD2 (6 bases). Germline CDR1 reads SNHLY; CDR2 reads FYNNEI. There are 15 residues in the CDR3. Trimming cost V 5 bases and J 2 bases, with 15 bases left between them. Here the CDR3 reads CASSPLGTLQETQYF. The CDR3 DNA sequence: TGTGCCAGCAGTCCCCTCGGGACTTTACAAGAGACCCAGTACTTC.

This clone occurred a few times. The chain uses TRBV5-1 and TRBJ1-2, with D possibly matching TRBD1 (6 bases). V was trimmed by 4 bases and J by 5 bases, leaving 15 bases between them. Germline values: CDR1 SGHRS, CDR2 YFSETQ. The CDR3 spans 14 residues. In DNA, the CDR3 is TGCGCCAGCAGCCCACAGGGCGTTGGATATGGCTACACCTTC. Encoded protein: CASSPQGVGYGYTF.

The genes are TRBV29-1 and TRBJ1-1; a weak D match, TRBD1 (6 bases). Per germline, CDR1 SQVTM and CDR2 ANQGSEA. The CDR3 is 13 amino acids. V was trimmed by 7 bases and J by 4 bases, leaving 16 bases between them. CDR3 sequence: CSALQGWTTEAFF. DNA of the CDR3: TGCAGCGCCTTACAGGGATGGACCACTGAAGCTTTCTTT. Full variable domain (rest looked up from reference TRBV29-1 and TRBJ1-1): SAVISQKPSRDICQRGTSLTIQCQVDSQVTMMFWYRQQPGQSLTLIATANQGSEATYESGFVIDKFPISRPNLTFSTLTVSNMSPEDSSIYLCSALQGWTTEAFFGQGTRLTVV.

The chain couples TRBV7-9 to TRBJ1-2, with 7 bases lining up with TRBD1. Germline CDR1 SEHNR, CDR2 FQNEAQ (reference sequence). The CDR3 contains 16 residues. J lost 6 bases, V lost 1 base, and 11 bases had no gene match. The CDR3 reads CASSLGDREPGNGYTF. DNA of the CDR3: TGTGCCAGCAGCTTAGGCGACAGGGAACCTGGGAATGGCTACACCTTC.

CDR3 protein: CASSHRTGGHEQYF. The CDR3 DNA follows: TGTGCCAGCAGCCACCGGACAGGGGGCCACGAGCAGTACTTC. The chain carries TRBV13 and TRBJ2-7; 11 bases agree with TRBD1. J lost 5 bases, V lost 5 bases, and 5 bases had no gene match. CDR1 PRHDT and CDR2 FYEKMQ come from the germline V gene (reference sequence). This CDR3 region has 14 residues.

This sequence joins TRBV29-1 and TRBJ2-1; 8 positions match TRBD2. Trimming at V came to 8 bases and at J to 4 bases, leaving 4 bases not matched to a gene. The germline CDR1 and CDR2 sequences are SQVTM and ANQGSEA. This CDR3 has 12 residues. The CDR3 DNA reads TGCAGCATTCGACTAGCGTACAATGAGCAGTTCTTC. Its protein product is CSIRLAYNEQFF.

This chain connects TRBV30 to TRBJ1-1; TRBD1 is a possible D gene (6 bases). Trimming took 1 base from V and 5 from J, leaving 11 bases between them. The CDR3 is made up of 13 amino acids. Germline-derived CDR1 and CDR2 are GTSNPN and SVGIG (reference sequence). The chain's CDR3 is CAWSGNRETEAFF. The CDR3 coding sequence is TGTGCCTGGAGTGGGAACAGGGAGACTGAAGCTTTCTTT.

This chain connects TRBV15 to TRBJ1-1; TRBD1 matches at 11 bases. The CDR3 is made up of 15 amino acids. V trimming: 5 bases; J trimming: 5 bases; junction bases outside the gene matches: 7. Germline V CDR1 and CDR2: LNHNV, YYDKDF (reference sequence). CDR3 in DNA: TGTGCCACCAGCCCCGGGGGGACAGGGGGTACTGAAGCTTTCTTT. Translating it yields CATSPGGTGGTEAFF.

The V call is TRBV29-1, the J call TRBJ2-3; TRBD2 aligns across 10 bases. This CDR3 has 14 residues. The germline V gene has CDR1 SQVTM and CDR2 ANQGSEA. The V and J ends lost 7 bases and 1 base, in that order; junction bases with no gene match: 5. CDR3 region: CSARTSGGTDTQYF. In DNA, the CDR3 is TGCAGCGCGCGGACTAGCGGAGGCACAGATACGCAGTATTTT.

The rearrangement joins TRBV2 to TRBJ2-3; 8 positions agree with TRBD2. Germline V lookup: CDR1 SNHLY, CDR2 FYNNEI. Trimming cost V 6 bases and J 5 bases; bases outside gene matches: 7. The length of the CDR3 is 14 residues. The CDR3 DNA follows: TGTGCCAGCAGACGGGGGGGCGGAGTAGATACGCAGTATTTT. Protein product: CASRRGGGVDTQYF.

This chain joins TRBV5-4 and TRBJ1-2; 10 bases agree with TRBD1. Losses at the gene ends were 0 bases for V and 6 bases for J; bases not matched to a gene: 5. Germline V lookup: CDR1 SGHNT, CDR2 YYREEE (reference sequence). CDR3 length: 15 residues. The CDR3 spells CASSLDAGTGDGYTF. The CDR3 DNA is TGTGCCAGCAGCTTGGATGCTGGGACAGGGGATGGCTACACCTTC.

V gene TRBV2 combines with J gene TRBJ1-2, with TRBD1 matching 11 bases. J was trimmed by 2 bases and V by 6 bases; bases with no gene match: 11. This CDR3 has 17 amino acids. CDR1 and CDR2 (germline): SNHLY, FYNNEI. The CDR3 bases are TGTGCCAGCAGGGCCCTGGACAGGGGGCTGTTAAACTATGGCTACACCTTC. As protein: CASRALDRGLLNYGYTF.

V gene TRBV27 combines with J gene TRBJ2-4; 8 bases match TRBD1. J was trimmed by 5 bases and V by 2 bases; bases with no gene match: 5. This CDR3 has 15 amino acids. Germline V gene data show CDR1 as MNHEY and CDR2 as SMNVEV (reference sequence). The CDR3 here is CASSLTGGFQNIQYF. The CDR3 nucleotides are TGTGCCAGCAGTTTAACAGGGGGGTTCCAAAACATTCAGTACTTC.